This T cell receptor beta chain was captured in a study of OX40 agonist ivuxolimab in advanced cancers. Produced via immunoSEQ multiplex PCR; TCRdb's table is partial and in-frame only. The data contain 70,000 to 85,000 clones, 70% to 85% of them singletons. This CDR3 contains 14 residues. Germline V gene lookup returns CDR1 SGHNT and CDR2 YYREEE (reference sequence). Trimming cost V 0 bases and J 4 bases, with 8 bases left between them. Only a few counts were recorded for this clone. Sequencing used CD4+ or CD8+ T cells sorted from blood, obtained in a trial of the OX40 agonist ivuxolimab. This receptor was obtained from an adult with an advanced solid tumor such as melanoma, head and neck, liver or kidney cancer. The J gene is TRBJ2-1, the V gene TRBV5-4, with D unresolved. The CDR3 loop is CASSLGQDYNEQFF. The CDR3 DNA follows: TGTGCCAGCAGCTTGGGACAAGATTACAATGAGCAGTTCTTC.